Here is one TCR beta chain with its context. The data stem from a study of early T cells in non-severe SARS-CoV-2 infection. Germline assignment: CDR1 MNHEY and CDR2 SMNVEV (reference sequence). The CDR3 extends over 15 amino acids. J gave up 4 bases and V 5 bases, and 7 bases lay outside the gene matches. TCRdb called the 5' RACE reads again in MiXCR, with one record for every CDR3 protein. The table includes approximately 98,000 distinct CDR3 sequences, about 12% detected once. The source material was whole blood. This receptor was obtained from an adult who was a healthcare worker with PCR-confirmed SARS-CoV-2 infection or an uninfected control (not recorded which). The chain recombines TRBV27 with TRBJ2-5; 10 nucleotides agree with TRBD2. This chain's CDR3 is CASSLGLAVPETQYF. CDR3 sequence (DNA): TGTGCCAGCAGTCTCGGACTAGCGGTCCCAGAGACCCAGTACTTC.